A selection of T cell receptor beta chains follows, all from one sample in a study of T cell responses to AZD1222 COVID-19 vaccine. Clones were read by immunoSEQ multiplex PCR, and TCRdb kept only the in-frame ones, dropping some. The sample holds about 92,000 clones; 85% to 90% are singletons and the top ten take around 9.6%. The sample in question was peripheral blood, obtained on day 0 of AZD1222 vaccination. These receptors all stem from an adult in good health. Both conserved end residues are part of each CDR3. A D gene is named only where the DNA matches it firmly. Rows may omit the clone size; those that give it use once, few, many or a size class.

TRBV6-4	TRBJ1-5	NA	NA	TGTGCCAGCAGAGGACCCTATAGCAATCAGCCCCAGCATTTT	CASRGPYSNQPQHF
TRBV28	TRBJ2-1	TRBD1	NA	TGTGCCAGCAGTTACCCCCGGGACAGGGGGGGGAATGAGCAGTTCTTC	CASSYPRDRGGNEQFF
TRBV7-2	TRBJ1-2	TRBD1	NA	TGTGCCAGCAGCTTAACAGGGGGCTATGGCTACACCTTC	CASSLTGGYGYTF
TRBV4-1	TRBJ1-1	TRBD1	NA	TGCGCCAGCAGCAGGGGACAGGGTCAACCTGGAGCTTTCTTT	CASSRGQGQPGAFF
TRBV28	TRBJ2-5	NA	NA	TGTGCCAGCAGTTCTTGGGAGACCCAGTACTTC	CASSSWETQYF
TRBV6-5	TRBJ2-7	NA	NA	TGTGCCAGCAAGCTATCCCTTTTGAGCTCCTACGAGCAGTACTTC	CASKLSLLSSYEQYF
TRBV5-1	TRBJ2-7	TRBD1	few	TGCGCCAGCAGCTTTACTGGGACAGCAACCTACGAGCAGTACTTC	CASSFTGTATYEQYF
TRBV5-8	TRBJ2-3	NA	NA	TGTGCCAGCAGCTGGGGAGGAAGGGGGGCAGATACGCAGTATTTT	CASSWGGRGADTQYF
TRBV11-3	TRBJ2-2	NA	NA	TGTGCCAGCAGCTACGAGGGAGGAAGAACCGGGGAGCTGTTTTTT	CASSYEGGRTGELFF
TRBV5-1	TRBJ1-5	NA	NA	TGCGCCAGCAGGGCGGGGGCGCCCCAGCATTTT	CASRAGAPQHF
TRBV30	TRBJ1-2	NA	once	TGTGCCTGGACCTCAGGACAGTTCCGTGGCTACACCTTC	CAWTSGQFRGYTF
TRBV4-2	TRBJ2-5	TRBD2	once	TGTGCCAGCAGCCAAGTGGCGGGAGGGGTGGAGACCCAGTACTTC	CASSQVAGGVETQYF
TRBV14	TRBJ2-4	NA	NA	TGTGCCAGCAGTCGTGAGGGGTCGGACATTCAGTACTTC	CASSREGSDIQYF
TRBV7-2	TRBJ2-1	NA	NA	TGTGCCAGCAGTCCCTCAAGCGGCAGCTCCTACAATGAGCAGTTCTTC	CASSPSSGSSYNEQFF
TRBV11-2	TRBJ2-7	NA	NA	TGTGCCAGCAGCCCAGGGGCGGGGGTTGGTTACGAGCAGTACTTC	CASSPGAGVGYEQYF
TRBV3-1/TRBV3-2	TRBJ2-7	TRBD2	NA	TGTGCCAGCAGCCAGTTAGCTAGCGGGGGCTACGAGCAGTACTTC	CASSQLASGGYEQYF
TRBV11-2	TRBJ1-3	NA	NA	TGTGCCAGCAGCGGGAGTAGGTCTGGAAACACCATATATTTT	CASSGSRSGNTIYF
TRBV27	TRBJ2-7	NA	NA	TGTGCCAGCAGTTTAGGACAAAACGAGCAGTACTTC	CASSLGQNEQYF
TRBV28	TRBJ2-7	NA	NA	TGTGCCAGCACCGATTCCTACTACGAGCAGTACTTC	CASTDSYYEQYF
TRBV19	TRBJ1-1	NA	NA	TGTGCCAGTAGTGACCATTCGGACACTGAAGCTTTCTTT	CASSDHSDTEAFF
TRBV11-3	TRBJ2-2	TRBD1	NA	TGTGCCAGCAGCTTAGGTCGTCAGGGGGTCACCGGGGAGCTGTTTTTT	CASSLGRQGVTGELFF
TRBV3-1/TRBV3-2	TRBJ2-3	TRBD2	few	TGTGCCAGCAACGGGAGGGCCGGAACAGATACGCAGTATTTT	CASNGRAGTDTQYF
TRBV19	TRBJ2-2	NA	NA	TGTGCCAGTAGTAGAGGGAGCCAAGGCACCGGGGAGCTGTTTTTT	CASSRGSQGTGELFF
TRBV2	TRBJ1-2	TRBD1	NA	TGTGCCAGCAGTGAAGAGAGGGGGCGACCGGGTGGCTACACCTTC	CASSEERGRPGGYTF
TRBV28	TRBJ1-2	NA	NA	TGTGCCAGCAGTTCAGGGTCGAGTGGCTACACCTTC	CASSSGSSGYTF
TRBV5-1	TRBJ2-5	NA	few	TGCGCCAGCAGGTTGGCAGAGGCCCTTGGTCGGGAGACCCAGTACTTC	CASRLAEALGRETQYF
TRBV19	TRBJ2-3	TRBD1	once	TGTGCCAGTAGTCCTGGACAGGGCACAGATACGCAGTATTTT	CASSPGQGTDTQYF
TRBV5-6	TRBJ2-1	NA	NA	TGTGCCAGCAGCTTGGAGCTGGGGGGGCTCAATGAGCAGTTCTTC	CASSLELGGLNEQFF
TRBV6-5	TRBJ1-2	NA	NA	TGTGCCAGCAGTTACTCGGCAGTGTCTAACTATGGCTACACCTTC	CASSYSAVSNYGYTF
TRBV5-4	TRBJ1-1	TRBD1	NA	TGTGCCAGCAGCGTACGACAGGGGGCGAACACTGAAGCTTTCTTT	CASSVRQGANTEAFF
TRBV19	TRBJ1-2	NA	NA	TGTGCCAGTAGTACCCCCAGGGGAAGAGGGAATATTAACTATGGCTACACCTTC	CASSTPRGRGNINYGYTF
TRBV24-1	TRBJ2-7	NA	NA	TGTGCCACCAGTGATGGTGGGCGCGAGCAGTACTTC	CATSDGGREQYF
TRBV7-3	TRBJ2-1	NA	NA	TGTGCCAGCAGCCTTGGGGCGGCAGCTTACAATGAGCAGTTCTTC	CASSLGAAAYNEQFF
TRBV28	TRBJ1-4	NA	NA	TGTGCCAGCAGTTTGGGGGGGGTAACTAATGAAAAACTGTTTTTT	CASSLGGVTNEKLFF
TRBV3-1/TRBV3-2	TRBJ2-6	NA	NA	TGTGCCAGCAGCCTCGGAACTAGTATCGAGAGGTCTGGGGCCAACGTCCTGACTTTC	CASSLGTSIERSGANVLTF
TRBV19	TRBJ1-6	NA	many	TGTGCCAGTAGTATTCCCGGGGCAAGTAATTCACCCCTCCACTTT	CASSIPGASNSPLHF
TRBV28	TRBJ1-6	NA	NA	TGTGCCAGCAGTATCGGGTGGAATTCACCCCTCCACTTT	CASSIGWNSPLHF
TRBV7-8	TRBJ1-1	NA	once	TGTGCCAGCAGCTTAGGAACGCTGAACACTGAAGCTTTCTTT	CASSLGTLNTEAFF
TRBV6-5	TRBJ2-2	TRBD1	NA	TGTGCCAGCAGGTCGGACAGGGGGACCGGGGAGCTGTTTTTT	CASRSDRGTGELFF
TRBV28	TRBJ1-2	TRBD1	NA	TGTGCCAGCAGGACAGGGAACTATGGCTACACCTTC	CASRTGNYGYTF
TRBV9	TRBJ2-3	NA	NA	TGTGCCAGCAGCGTAGGAGGGGTCGGCACAGATACGCAGTATTTT	CASSVGGVGTDTQYF
TRBV12-3/TRBV12-4	TRBJ1-2	NA	NA	TGTGCCAGCAGTTTACTGCCGGGTGGCTACACCTTC	CASSLLPGGYTF
TRBV6-5	TRBJ1-3	TRBD1	NA	TGTGCCAGCAGTATGGAGGGGCAGGGGGAAAACACCATATATTTT	CASSMEGQGENTIYF
TRBV5-1	TRBJ2-7	TRBD1	NA	TGCGCCAGCAGCCCGGGACAGTCCTACGAGCAGTACTTC	CASSPGQSYEQYF
TRBV5-5	TRBJ1-1	NA	NA	TGTGCCAGCAGTAACAGTATGGCCACTTTGAACACTGAAGCTTTCTTT	CASSNSMATLNTEAFF
TRBV19	TRBJ2-3	NA	NA	TGTGCCAGTAGTATAGACGCGGGTCCCCAGGATACGCAGTATTTT	CASSIDAGPQDTQYF
TRBV18	TRBJ1-2	NA	once	TGTGCCAGCTCACCTCAGTCGCGCGTTAACTATGGCTACACCTTC	CASSPQSRVNYGYTF
TRBV3-1/TRBV3-2	TRBJ2-7	NA	once	TGTGCCAGCAGCCAAGAGAACCGTGGGGAGCAGTACTTC	CASSQENRGEQYF
TRBV7-8	TRBJ1-3	NA	NA	TGTGCCAGCAGCTTAGAGGTCCTAACGGGACGCAGAATGGACACCATATATTTT	CASSLEVLTGRRMDTIYF
TRBV9	TRBJ2-5	NA	NA	TGTGCCAGCAGCGTAAACGGACAAGAGACCCAGTACTTC	CASSVNGQETQYF
TRBV2	TRBJ1-5	NA	NA	TGTGCCAGCAGTGTCCGACAGAGCAATCAGCCCCAGCATTTT	CASSVRQSNQPQHF
TRBV18	TRBJ2-7	NA	NA	TGTGCCAGCTCACCACTGACCAGGGGCGACGAGCAGTACTTC	CASSPLTRGDEQYF
TRBV3-1/TRBV3-2	TRBJ2-2	TRBD2	NA	TGTGCCAGCAGCCCCTCACGACTAGCGGGGCTAACCGGGGAGCTGTTTTTT	CASSPSRLAGLTGELFF